Below, one T cell receptor (beta chain) is given with its context. V gave up 4 bases and J gave up 1 base, with 9 bases separating them. The CDR3 runs to 14 residues. Germline CDR1 is SGDLS and CDR2 is YYNGEE. Data came from immunoSEQ multiplex PCR; TCRdb stores just in-frame clones and leaves some out. The data show 160,000 or so clones, with roughly 90% seen just once and about 2% held by the top ten. These data belong to a study of blood T cell repertoires in COVID-19. On the study more broadly: COVID-19 samples, acute and convalescent, were from the United States, Italy and Spain. Sample material is recorded as cDNA or gDNA derived from T cells, B-cell-depleted T cells, or PBMCs.

The specimen sequenced was peripheral blood. This receptor was identified in a man between 18 and 29 years old with acute or convalescent COVID-19. The V gene is TRBV9, the J gene TRBJ1-5; tentatively, D is TRBD1 (6 bases). CDR3 bases: TGTGCCAGCAGCCCGGGACAAAGCAATCAGCCCCAGCATTTT. This encodes CASSPGQSNQPQHF.